These 10 T cell receptor beta chains were all obtained from the same sample, sequenced in a study of shared clonotypes between healthy human individuals. Naive CD8 cells comprised CD45RO-negative, CCR7-positively selected cells, excluding terminally differentiated effector memory CD45RA+ cells. The assay was immunoSEQ multiplex PCR, and TCRdb's table has in-frame clones only and misses some. Of millions of clones detected, approximately 94% appear once; the ten largest clones hold roughly 1%. Sequenced sample: naive CD8+ T cells sorted from blood. The receptors were gathered from a man aged 18 to 35 in good health.

This clone showed up just once. The chain has TRBV7-9 and TRBJ2-1; TRBD2 matches 7 bases. V was pared by 5 bases and J by 2 bases, with 9 bases of the junction left unmatched. Germline CDR1 reads SEHNR; CDR2 reads FQNEAQ (reference sequence). The CDR3 totals 16 residues. The chain's CDR3 is CASSPSSGEAYNEQFF. As DNA, the CDR3 is TGTGCCAGCAGCCCTTCTAGCGGAGAAGCCTACAATGAGCAGTTCTTC.

V and J are TRBV13 and TRBJ2-7; 7 bases agree with TRBD1. The germline V gene has CDR1 PRHDT and CDR2 FYEKMQ (reference sequence). The CDR3 is 14 amino acids. With V trimmed by 1 base and J by 5 bases, 5 bases remained unmatched. CDR3 in amino acids: CASSLVGGRDEQYF. CDR3 in DNA: TGTGCCAGCAGCTTAGTAGGGGGCAGAGACGAGCAGTACTTC. Looking up the rest from reference TRBV13 and TRBJ2-7 gives the full variable domain: AAGVIQSPRHLIKEKRETATLKCYPIPRHDTVYWYQQGPGQDPQFLISFYEKMQSDKGSIPDRFSAQQFSDYHSELNMSSLELGDSALYFCASSLVGGRDEQYFGPGTRLTVT.

This chain uses TRBV19 with TRBJ1-4; 9 bases match TRBD1. The CDR3 sequence is 15 residues long. In germline, CDR1 is LNHDA, CDR2 SQIVND (reference sequence). Losses at the gene ends were 7 bases for V and 7 bases for J; bases not matched to a gene: 10. The DNA of the CDR3 is TGTGCCAGTAAAGCTGTGGGGACAGGGTCTGAAAAACTGTTTTTT. Its translation: CASKAVGTGSEKLFF.

Concerning this clone itself: This same CDR3 is encoded by further DNA sequences in the sample. V usage is TRBV2 and J usage is TRBJ2-7; D is ambiguous. The CDR3 loop spans 12 amino acids. The germline V and J ends were trimmed by 3 bases and 2 bases, with 5 bases remaining between them. The germline CDR1 and CDR2 sequences are SNHLY and FYNNEI. The CDR3 loop reads CASSDTTYEQYF. Here the CDR3 DNA reads TGTGCCAGCAGTGACACCACCTACGAGCAGTACTTC.

V and J are TRBV25-1 and TRBJ2-2; D gene ambiguous. Trimming stripped 3 bases from V and 1 base from J, with 12 bases between. The germline V gene has CDR1 MGHDK and CDR2 SYGVNS. The CDR3 totals 16 residues. The CDR3 protein is CASSDWVSLNTGELFF. The CDR3, as DNA: TGTGCCAGCAGTGATTGGGTCAGTCTGAACACCGGGGAGCTGTTTTTT.

The chain uses TRBV4-3 and TRBJ1-1; 7 nucleotides agree with TRBD1. Germline assignment: CDR1 LGHNA and CDR2 YSLEER. CDR3 length: 15 amino acids. J was trimmed by 4 bases and V by 0 bases; bases with no gene match: 5. CDR3 nucleotides: TGCGCCAGCAGCCAAGATCTTAGGGGGCTCACTGAAGCTTTCTTT. Protein product: CASSQDLRGLTEAFF.

The chain links TRBV30 to TRBJ1-1; the D is unclear. V dropped 8 bases and J dropped 1 base, with 11 bases sitting between them. The CDR3 extends over 12 amino acids. Per germline, CDR1 GTSNPN and CDR2 SVGIG (reference sequence). DNA for the CDR3: TGTGCCCTAACGGTGGCGAACACTGAAGCTTTCTTT. Its translation: CALTVANTEAFF.

The CDR3 DNA reads as TGCGCCAGCAGTGACCAGACTAGCACCACCGGCTACAATGAGCAGTTCTTC. This encodes CASSDQTSTTGYNEQFF. The rearrangement uses TRBV10-1 and TRBJ2-1; 7 nucleotides match TRBD2. J gave up 3 bases and V 3 bases, and 11 bases lay outside the gene matches. The CDR3 totals 17 residues. The germline V gene has CDR1 WNHNN and CDR2 SYGVQD (reference sequence).

The chain combines TRBV27 with TRBJ2-4; no clear D. Trimming stripped 6 bases from V and 1 base from J, with 16 bases between. CDR1 and CDR2 (germline): MNHEY, SMNVEV (reference sequence). This CDR3 spans 16 amino acids. DNA of the CDR3: TGTGCCAGCAGCGATTTTCCCGACGGGGCCAAAAACATTCAGTACTTC. Protein: CASSDFPDGAKNIQYF.

This chain connects TRBV9 to TRBJ2-1; tentatively, D is TRBD1 (5 bases). Trimming took 0 bases from V and 5 from J, leaving 12 bases between them. Germline V gives CDR1 SGDLS, CDR2 YYNGEE. The CDR3 covers 15 residues. CDR3 sequence reads: CASSVEGALNNEQFF. CDR3 sequence (DNA): TGTGCCAGCAGCGTAGAAGGGGCCCTTAACAATGAGCAGTTCTTC.